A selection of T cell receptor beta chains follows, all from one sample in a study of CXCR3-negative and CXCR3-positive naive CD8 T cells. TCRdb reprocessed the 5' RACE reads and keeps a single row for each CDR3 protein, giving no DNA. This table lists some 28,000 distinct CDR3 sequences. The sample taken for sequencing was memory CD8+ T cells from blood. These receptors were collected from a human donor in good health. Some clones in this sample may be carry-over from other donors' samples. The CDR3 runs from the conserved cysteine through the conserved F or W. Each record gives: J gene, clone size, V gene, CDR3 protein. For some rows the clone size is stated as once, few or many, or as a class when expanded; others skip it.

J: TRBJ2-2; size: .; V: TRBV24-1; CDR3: CATSDELGRPGTGELFF
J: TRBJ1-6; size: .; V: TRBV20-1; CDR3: CSAQGQENSPLHF
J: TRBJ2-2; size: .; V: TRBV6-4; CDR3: CASSDSMLGDGTGDLFF
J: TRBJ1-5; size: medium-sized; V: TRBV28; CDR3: CASSTPPTGDNQPQHF
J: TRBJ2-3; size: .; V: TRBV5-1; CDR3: CASSPYGLAGNTDTQYF
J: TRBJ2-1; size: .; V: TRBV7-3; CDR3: CASSLGVGGYYNEQFF
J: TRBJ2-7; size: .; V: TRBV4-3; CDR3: CASSQERAYEQYF
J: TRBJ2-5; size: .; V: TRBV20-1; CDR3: CSARDGRGQETQYF
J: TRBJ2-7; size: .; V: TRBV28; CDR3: CASQWSVGASPYEQYF
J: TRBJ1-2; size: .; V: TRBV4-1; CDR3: CASSHNRGDYGYTF
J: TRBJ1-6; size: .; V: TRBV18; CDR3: CASSLLTGTNSPLHF